This TCR beta chain was recovered during a study of T cells in Graves' hyperthyroidism and ophthalmopathy (dated by TCRdb to about 2019). In terms of the full investigation: Peripheral blood samples were taken at initial diagnosis, before any treatment was given. The approximately 90 discovery patients were divided at random into training and test sets in a 7:3 ratio. The paper reports TCR Vbeta CDR3 sequencing of over 130 peripheral blood samples: under 45 ophthalmopathy, under 80 hyperthyroidism and around 17 progressor patients. To identify distinguishing TCR V-J signatures, a discovery cohort of 100 patients was used, comprising 40 to 45 with Graves' ophthalmopathy and 57 with stable Graves' hyperthyroidism. Following sampling, methimazole starting at 30 mg daily was given to hyperthyroidism patients, and high-dose intravenous methylprednisolone was given to ophthalmopathy patients. In addition, the study compared T-cell repertoires in thyroid tissue and in blood from five to seven Graves' hyperthyroidism patients. Whether ophthalmopathy could be predicted prospectively was tested in an independent validation cohort made up of roughly 20 hyperthyroidism patients plus 17 patients who later progressed to ophthalmopathy. General study outcomes and caveats: A model built on a 13 V-J signature distinguished ophthalmopathy from stable hyperthyroidism, reaching 87.88% sensitivity and around 81% specificity in cross-validation and 80%/75% in testing. In validation, the model predicted progression to ophthalmopathy with approximately 70% sensitivity and approximately 74% specificity, a median of approximately 6.5 months before onset. No statistical method was used to set the sample size in advance, and investigators knew the group allocation. Most expanded thyroid clonotypes (frequency above 0.001) were also found in blood, which suggests that blood repertoires may mirror thyroid immune responses.

Amplification of TCR beta CDR3 regions was carried out from RNA transcripts. The TCR CDR3 was subjected to a first round of RT-PCR using the HTBI primer set and the Qiagen OneStep RT-PCR kit. The libraries were constructed in a second round of multiplex PCR and then size-selected and purified. Sequencing of the libraries was done on an Illumina HiSeq2000 using paired-end 100 bp reads. Per the source publication's procedure: SOAPnuke was used to process the raw data, removing reads that contained adapters or uncalled bases, had a mean Phred below 15, or lacked an exact match to the constant primer or identifier. COPE v1.2.5 was used to merge high-quality paired reads, and clonotypes were defined as unique nucleotide sequences. MiTCR v1.1 was used to align clonotypes to the IMGT TRBV, TRBD and TRBJ reference segments. The analysis was restricted to V-J combinations with a frequency above 0.0001, which together covered roughly 99% of the repertoires. A TCS score was defined as the ratio of F50 (clonal expansion) to E x V (chaos), with BLOSUM62-based TCRdist applied between CDR3 peptides within each V-J. Welch's t-statistics and random forest reduced 514 V-J features to 13, which were used in a naive Bayes classifier (R e1071). TCRdb reprocessed the public reads (quality trimming at Q25 with fastp, clone calling with MiXCR) and kept in-frame beta chains. Entries that share a CDR3 protein sequence are merged under the most common genes and DNA. None of the V and J calls come from the authors' own analysis; TCRdb made them. This sample is represented by under 350,000 distinct CDR3 sequences; around a sixth of them were singletons. The ten largest clones add up to 45% to 55% of the sample.

Counted from cysteine to phenylalanine, this CDR3 has 14 amino acids. Of the read, only the CDR3 DNA is kept; its 42 bases are in frame from base 1. The germline V gene encodes CDR1 ENHRY and CDR2 SYGVKD. V lost 10 bases and J lost 2 bases; the stretch between them is 17 bases long. A patient counted as having stable Graves' hyperthyroidism if no progression to ophthalmopathy occurred over 18 months of follow-up. Hyperthyroidism patients were newly diagnosed, with disease duration under 2 months, and aged 18 to 65 years. Patients with uncontrolled infections, other autoimmune diseases, pregnancy or lactation were excluded. Diagnoses were established on the basis of clinical symptoms, serum thyroxine and TRAb, thyroid ultrasound, and orbital computed tomography. PBMCs were separated from over 9 ml of fresh peripheral blood using Ficoll-Paque density gradient centrifugation. Total RNA was extracted using Trizol reagent, and RNA quality was assessed on an Agilent 2100 Bioanalyzer.

Of note for this clonotype: This clone's antigen is unknown. The input lacks base qualities; no much larger clone sits a single base away.

The sequence is built from TRBV10-3 and TRBJ1-1; the D gene assignment is ambiguous. Sequencing input: blood. This TCR was sampled from a woman aged 50 to 60 with Graves' hyperthyroidism. The CDR3: CATTTGTLNTEAFF. The DNA reads TGTGCCACGACGACGGGAACTCTTAACACTGAAGCTTTCTTT.